The 16 T cell receptor beta chains listed next were all sequenced from one sample in a study of T cell repertoires in cytomegalovirus infection. TCRdb ran MiXCR on the reads and lists one entry per CDR3 protein. This sample has about 830,000 distinct CDR3 sequences; roughly 33% occur once, and the top ten carry 9.5% to 15%. Their target antigens are unknown. Sequenced here: cultured CD8+ T cells from PBMCs, sampled from culture after CMV antigen stimulation. The receptors originated from a human donor in good health (CMV status not recorded). Some clones in this sample may be carry-over from other donors' samples.

This chain uses TRBV6-1 with TRBJ1-1, with D hard to call. CDR1 MNHNS and CDR2 SASEGT come from the germline V gene. Between the trimmed V and J ends, which lost 3 bases and 8 bases, there was a span of 4 bases. The CDR3 consists of 10 residues. The CDR3 region is CASSEREAFF. For the CDR3, the DNA is TGTGCCAGCAGTGAGCGAGAAGCTTTCTTT.

This clonotype has at least ten counts. The gene calls are TRBV7-3 and TRBJ2-3; 13 bases are shared with TRBD2. The V segment lost 5 bases and the J segment 4 bases; nucleotides outside the gene matches: 3. The CDR3 consists of 15 residues. Germline V gives CDR1 SGHTA, CDR2 FQGTGA. The CDR3 reads CASSAGTSGADTQYF. CDR3 DNA sequence: TGTGCCAGCAGCGCTGGGACTAGCGGGGCAGATACGCAGTATTTT.

This rearrangement joins TRBV9 to TRBJ1-2, with D unresolved. Germline V CDR1 and CDR2: SGDLS, YYNGEE. The CDR3 loop spans 13 amino acids. With 7 bases removed from V and 4 bases from J, the gap between germline ends came to 14 bases. The DNA of the CDR3 is TGTGCCAGCCAGGAGGGCGATGGCTATGGCTACACCTTC. Encoded protein: CASQEGDGYGYTF.

The chain links TRBV20-1 to TRBJ1-3, with D unresolved. This CDR3 has 12 residues. Germline loops: CDR1 DFQATT, CDR2 SNEGSKA (reference sequence). V was shortened by 3 bases and J by 7 bases, with 10 bases between the two germline ends. The CDR3 region has the DNA TGCAGTGCTAGGGTCGCGGGGAACACCATATATTTT. Its protein product is CSARVAGNTIYF.

This clonotype occurred a few times. The chain combines TRBV4-1 with TRBJ1-1, with D unclear. This CDR3 spans 15 amino acids. Germline V gene sequence: CDR1 MGHRA, CDR2 YSYEKL. V gave up 2 bases and J gave up 0 bases, with 10 bases separating them. The chain's CDR3 is CASSQNQAVNTEAFF. CDR3 nucleotides: TGCGCCAGCAGCCAAAATCAAGCGGTGAACACTGAAGCTTTCTTT.

This chain links TRBV10-2 with TRBJ2-3; 8 bases fit TRBD1. V trimming: 9 bases; J trimming: 6 bases; junction bases outside the gene matches: 5. Germline loops: CDR1 WSHSY, CDR2 SAAADI. The CDR3 extends over 12 amino acids. CDR3 in amino acids: CASWTGLDTQYF. CDR3 coding DNA: TGCGCCAGTTGGACAGGGCTGGATACGCAGTATTTT.

This clonotype has just a few counts. This chain links TRBV5-8 with TRBJ1-6; D remains ambiguous. The V end was cut by 4 bases, the J end by 3 bases, with 11 bases between. The CDR3 loop spans 15 amino acids. Germline V gene lookup returns CDR1 SGHTS and CDR2 YDEGEE. In nucleotides, the CDR3 is TGTGCCAGCAGCACCCACGGTTACTATAATTCACCCCTCCACTTT. Translated, it gives CASSTHGYYNSPLHF.

J is TRBJ1-1 and V is TRBV25-1; D not resolved. CDR3 length: 12 residues. The germline CDR1 and CDR2 sequences are MGHDK and SYGVNS. The V end was cut by 6 bases, the J end by 2 bases, with 7 bases between. The CDR3 reads CASRAYNTEAFF. The CDR3 DNA reads TGTGCCAGCAGGGCATATAACACTGAAGCTTTCTTT.

This chain uses TRBV7-1 with TRBJ2-1; 8 bases match TRBD2. TRBV7-1 is marked as an open reading frame, function uncertain. J lost 3 bases, V lost 5 bases, and 6 bases had no gene match. The CDR3 spans 15 residues. The CDR3, as DNA: TGTGCCAGCAGCCCGACTAGCGAGGACTACAATGAGCAGTTCTTC. It codes for CASSPTSEDYNEQFF.

This chain connects TRBV19 to TRBJ2-1; 7 bases agree with TRBD2. Per the germline V gene, CDR1 is LNHDA and CDR2 is SQIVND (reference sequence). J gave up 8 bases and V 7 bases, and 14 bases lay outside the gene matches. The CDR3 loop spans 15 amino acids. The CDR3 DNA sequence: TGTGCCAGTAATTATTCTCCGGGGAGGGCCCATGAGCAGTTCTTC. Its protein product is CASNYSPGRAHEQFF.

This rearrangement joins TRBV20-1 to TRBJ1-2; unclear D gene. Germline-derived CDR1 and CDR2 are DFQATT and SNEGSKA (reference sequence). Trimming removed 0 bases from V and 3 bases from J, with 14 bases in between. The CDR3 extends over 15 amino acids. The CDR3 loop reads CSARDQDGEYYGYTF. The CDR3 DNA is TGCAGTGCTAGAGATCAGGACGGCGAATACTATGGCTACACCTTC.

In this sample, this clonotype turned up once. This chain joins TRBV6-8 and TRBJ2-5, with D possibly TRBD2 on 5 matching bases. The germline V and J ends were trimmed by 8 bases and 2 bases, with 18 bases remaining between them. The length of the CDR3 is 15 residues. The germline gives CDR1 MNHGY, CDR2 SAAAGT. The CDR3 loop reads CASLEEGALQETQYF. The DNA for the CDR3 is TGTGCCAGCCTAGAAGAGGGTGCCCTACAAGAGACCCAGTACTTC.

This clonotype was picked up many times. The J gene is TRBJ2-3, the V gene TRBV11-2, with TRBD2 identical over 11 bases. V dropped 4 bases and J dropped 14; count of bases not matched to a gene: 17. This CDR3 contains 16 residues. Per the germline V gene, CDR1 is SGHAT and CDR2 is FQNNGV. CDR3 region: CASSSARVGSGGAPYF. DNA for the CDR3: TGTGCCAGCAGCTCTGCCCGGGTGGGTAGCGGGGGGGCCCCGTATTTT.

V is TRBV27 and J is TRBJ1-1, with D uncertain. The V end was cut by 3 bases, the J end by 1 base, with 12 bases between. Germline V gives CDR1 MNHEY, CDR2 SMNVEV (reference sequence). CDR3 length: 15 residues. Here the CDR3 reads CASSFSPSKNTEAFF. For the CDR3, the DNA is TGTGCCAGCAGTTTCTCCCCTAGCAAGAACACTGAAGCTTTCTTT.

This clonotype was seen repeatedly, ten times or more. This chain joins TRBV7-8 and TRBJ2-1, with 8 nucleotides matching TRBD2. The CDR3 consists of 13 residues. Germline V CDR1 and CDR2: SGHVS, FQNEAQ. J lost 9 bases, V lost 4 bases, and 5 bases had no gene match. CDR3: CASSSGLDSEQFF. The CDR3 DNA sequence: TGTGCCAGCAGCTCGGGACTAGATAGTGAGCAGTTCTTC.

The V gene is TRBV7-3, the J gene TRBJ2-3, with D possibly called TRBD1 or TRBD2 (6 bases each). CDR3 length equals 18 residues. V lost 2 bases and J lost 0, with 18 bases in between. Germline-derived CDR1 and CDR2 are SGHTA and FQGTGA. The CDR3 DNA follows: TGTGCCAGCAGCTTATGGGGCGCGGGACATCCTAGCACAGATACGCAGTATTTT. This encodes CASSLWGAGHPSTDTQYF.